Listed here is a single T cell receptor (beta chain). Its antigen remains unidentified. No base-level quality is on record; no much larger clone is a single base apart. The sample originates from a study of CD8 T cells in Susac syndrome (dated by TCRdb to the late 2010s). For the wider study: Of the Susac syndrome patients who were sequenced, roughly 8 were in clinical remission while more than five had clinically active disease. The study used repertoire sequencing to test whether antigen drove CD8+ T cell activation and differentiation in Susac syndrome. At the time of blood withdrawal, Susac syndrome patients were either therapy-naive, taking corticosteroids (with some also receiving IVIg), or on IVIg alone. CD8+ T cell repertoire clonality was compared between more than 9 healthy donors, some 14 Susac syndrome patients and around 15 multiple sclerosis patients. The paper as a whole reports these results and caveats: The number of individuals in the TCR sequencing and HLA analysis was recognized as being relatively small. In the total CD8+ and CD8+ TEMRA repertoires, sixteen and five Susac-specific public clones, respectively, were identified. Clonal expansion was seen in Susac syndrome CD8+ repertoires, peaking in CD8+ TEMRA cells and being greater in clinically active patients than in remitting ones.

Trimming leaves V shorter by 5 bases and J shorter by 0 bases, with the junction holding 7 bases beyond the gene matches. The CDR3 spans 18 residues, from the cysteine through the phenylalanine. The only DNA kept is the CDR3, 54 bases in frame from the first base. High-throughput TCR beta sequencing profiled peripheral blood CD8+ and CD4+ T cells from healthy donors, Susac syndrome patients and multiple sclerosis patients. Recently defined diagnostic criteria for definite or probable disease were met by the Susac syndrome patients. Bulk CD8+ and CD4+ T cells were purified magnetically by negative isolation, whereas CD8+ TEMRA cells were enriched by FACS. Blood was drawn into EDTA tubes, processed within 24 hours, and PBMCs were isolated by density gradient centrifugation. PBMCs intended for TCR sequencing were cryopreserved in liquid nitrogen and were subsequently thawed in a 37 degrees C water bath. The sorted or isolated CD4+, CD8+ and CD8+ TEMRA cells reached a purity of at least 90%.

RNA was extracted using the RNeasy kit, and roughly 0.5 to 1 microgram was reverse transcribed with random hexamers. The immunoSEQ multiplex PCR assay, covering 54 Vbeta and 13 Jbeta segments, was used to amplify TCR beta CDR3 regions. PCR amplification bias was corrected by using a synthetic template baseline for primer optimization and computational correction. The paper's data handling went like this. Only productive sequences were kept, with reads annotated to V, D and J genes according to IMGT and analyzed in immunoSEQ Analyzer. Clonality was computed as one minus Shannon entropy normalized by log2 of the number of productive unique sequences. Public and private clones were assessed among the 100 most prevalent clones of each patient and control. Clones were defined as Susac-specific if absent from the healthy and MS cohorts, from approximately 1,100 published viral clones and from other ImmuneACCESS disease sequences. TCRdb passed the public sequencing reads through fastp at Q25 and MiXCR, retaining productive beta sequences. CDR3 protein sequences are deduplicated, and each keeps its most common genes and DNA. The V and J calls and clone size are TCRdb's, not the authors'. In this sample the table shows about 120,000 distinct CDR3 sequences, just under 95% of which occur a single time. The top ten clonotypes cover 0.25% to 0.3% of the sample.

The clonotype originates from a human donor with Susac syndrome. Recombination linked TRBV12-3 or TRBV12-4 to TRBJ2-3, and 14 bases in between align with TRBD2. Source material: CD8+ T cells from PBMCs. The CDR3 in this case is CASSPGLAGGPSTDTQYF. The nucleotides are TGTGCCAGCAGTCCCGGACTAGCGGGGGGCCCAAGCACAGATACGCAGTATTTT.